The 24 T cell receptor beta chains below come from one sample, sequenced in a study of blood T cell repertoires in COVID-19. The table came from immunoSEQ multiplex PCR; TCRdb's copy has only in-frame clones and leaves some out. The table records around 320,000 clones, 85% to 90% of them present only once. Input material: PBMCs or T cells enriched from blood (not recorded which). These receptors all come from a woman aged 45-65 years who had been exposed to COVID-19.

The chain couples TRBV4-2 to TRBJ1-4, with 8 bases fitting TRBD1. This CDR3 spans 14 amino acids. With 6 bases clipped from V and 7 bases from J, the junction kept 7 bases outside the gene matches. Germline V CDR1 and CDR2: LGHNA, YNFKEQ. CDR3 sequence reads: CASSTGTGGEKLFF. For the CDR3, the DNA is TGTGCCAGCAGTACCGGGACAGGAGGTGAAAAACTGTTTTTT.

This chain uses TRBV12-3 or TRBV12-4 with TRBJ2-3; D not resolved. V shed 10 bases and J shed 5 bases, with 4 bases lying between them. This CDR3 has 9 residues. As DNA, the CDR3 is TGTGCCACTAAAGATACGCAGTATTTT. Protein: CATKDTQYF.

CDR3 residues: CASSQPFVLKSREQFF. CDR3 nucleotides: TGCGCCAGCAGCCAACCCTTTGTTTTGAAATCCAGGGAGCAGTTCTTC. This chain connects TRBV4-1 to TRBJ2-1; D unresolved. The CDR3 extends over 16 amino acids. The V and J ends lost 2 bases and 10 bases respectively, with 21 bases between them. The germline V gene encodes CDR1 MGHRA and CDR2 YSYEKL.

The CDR3 nucleotides read TGTGCCTGGGACCCTAGCGGGGTAACTTACGAGCAGTACTTC. It translates to CAWDPSGVTYEQYF. The chain couples TRBV30 to TRBJ2-7, with TRBD2 matching 9 bases. Germline CDR1 GTSNPN, CDR2 SVGIG (reference sequence). CDR3 size: 14 residues. Trimming cost V 5 bases and J 4 bases; bases outside gene matches: 9.

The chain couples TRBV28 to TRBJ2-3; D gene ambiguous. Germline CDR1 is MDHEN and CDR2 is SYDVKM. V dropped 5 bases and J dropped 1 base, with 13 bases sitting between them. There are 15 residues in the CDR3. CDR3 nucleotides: TGTGCCAGCAGTCCAAATGGCTTGGGCACAGATACGCAGTATTTT. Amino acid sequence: CASSPNGLGTDTQYF.

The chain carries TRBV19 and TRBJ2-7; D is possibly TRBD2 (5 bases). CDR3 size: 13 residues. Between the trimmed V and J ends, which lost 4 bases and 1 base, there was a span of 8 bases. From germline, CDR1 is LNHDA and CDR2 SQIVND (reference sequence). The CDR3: CASSRGWSYEQYF. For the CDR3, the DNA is TGTGCCAGTAGTAGAGGGTGGTCCTACGAGCAGTACTTC.

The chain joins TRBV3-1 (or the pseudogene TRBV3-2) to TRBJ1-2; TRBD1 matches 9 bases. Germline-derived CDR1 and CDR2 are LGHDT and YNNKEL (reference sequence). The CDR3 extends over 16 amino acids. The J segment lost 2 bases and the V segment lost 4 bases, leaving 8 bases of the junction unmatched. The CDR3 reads CASSPAGTGSNYGYTF. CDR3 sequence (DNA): TGTGCCAGCAGCCCTGCCGGGACAGGGTCGAACTATGGCTACACCTTC.

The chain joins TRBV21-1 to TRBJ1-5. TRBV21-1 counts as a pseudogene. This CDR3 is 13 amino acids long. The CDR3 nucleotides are TGTGCCAGCAGCAAAACGCTCGGTCGGGCCCAGCATTTT. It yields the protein CASSKTLGRAQHF.

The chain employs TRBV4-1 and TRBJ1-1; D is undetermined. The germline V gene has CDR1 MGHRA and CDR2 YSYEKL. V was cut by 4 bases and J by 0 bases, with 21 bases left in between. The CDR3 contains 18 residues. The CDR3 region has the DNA TGCGCCAGCAGCCTACTGGTTCAACGCGGAGGCCTGAACACTGAAGCTTTCTTT. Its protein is CASSLLVQRGGLNTEAFF.

This CDR3 reads CSASGQGNEKLFF. The DNA for the CDR3 is TGCAGTGCTAGTGGGCAGGGGAATGAAAAACTGTTTTTT. This chain joins TRBV20-1 and TRBJ1-4; D may be TRBD1 (6 bases). V gave up 3 bases and J gave up 5 bases, with 10 bases separating them. CDR1 DFQATT and CDR2 SNEGSKA come from the germline V gene (reference sequence). The CDR3 runs 13 residues.

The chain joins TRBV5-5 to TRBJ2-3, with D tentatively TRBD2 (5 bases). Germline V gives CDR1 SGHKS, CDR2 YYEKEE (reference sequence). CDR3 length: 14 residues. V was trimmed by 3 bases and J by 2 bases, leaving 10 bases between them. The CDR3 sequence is CASSSGSLTDTQYF. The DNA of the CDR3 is TGTGCCAGCAGCTCGGGATCCCTCACAGATACGCAGTATTTT.

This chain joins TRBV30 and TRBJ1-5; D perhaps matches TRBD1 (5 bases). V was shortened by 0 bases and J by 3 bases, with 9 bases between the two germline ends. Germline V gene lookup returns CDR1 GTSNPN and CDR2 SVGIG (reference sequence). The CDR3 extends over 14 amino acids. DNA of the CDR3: TGTGCCTGGAGTGTAGGAGGGACCAATCAGCCCCAGCATTTT. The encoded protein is CAWSVGGTNQPQHF.

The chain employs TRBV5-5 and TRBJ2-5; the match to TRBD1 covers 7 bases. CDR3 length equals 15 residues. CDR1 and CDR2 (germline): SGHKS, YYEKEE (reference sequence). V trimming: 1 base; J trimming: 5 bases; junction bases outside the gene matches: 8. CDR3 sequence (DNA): TGTGCCAGCAGCTTGATGCCAGGGGGAACGGAGACCCAGTACTTC. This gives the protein CASSLMPGGTETQYF. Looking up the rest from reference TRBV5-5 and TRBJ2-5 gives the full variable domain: DAGVTQSPTHLIKTRGQQVTLRCSPISGHKSVSWYQQVLGQGPQFIFQYYEKEERGRGNFPDRFSARQFPNYSSELNVNALLLGDSALYLCASSLMPGGTETQYFGPGTRLLVL.

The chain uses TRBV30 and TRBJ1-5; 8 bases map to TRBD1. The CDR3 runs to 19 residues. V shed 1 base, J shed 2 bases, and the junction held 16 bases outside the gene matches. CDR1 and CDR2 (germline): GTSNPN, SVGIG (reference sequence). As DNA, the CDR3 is TGTGCCTGGAGTGACACCGACCATAGACAGGGGATAGGCAATCAGCCCCAGCATTTT. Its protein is CAWSDTDHRQGIGNQPQHF.

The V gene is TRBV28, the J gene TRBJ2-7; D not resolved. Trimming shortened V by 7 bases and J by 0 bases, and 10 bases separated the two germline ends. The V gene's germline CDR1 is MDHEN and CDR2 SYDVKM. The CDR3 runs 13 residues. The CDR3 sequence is CASIGRHSYEQYF. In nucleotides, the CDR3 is TGTGCCAGCATAGGCAGACACTCCTACGAGCAGTACTTC.

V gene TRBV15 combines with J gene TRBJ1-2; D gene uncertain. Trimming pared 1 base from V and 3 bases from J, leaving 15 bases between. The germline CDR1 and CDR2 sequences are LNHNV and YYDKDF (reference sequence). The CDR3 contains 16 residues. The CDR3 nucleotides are TGTGCCACCAGCAGAGCGTCCGGGGTTAGGGACTATGGCTACACCTTC. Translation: CATSRASGVRDYGYTF.

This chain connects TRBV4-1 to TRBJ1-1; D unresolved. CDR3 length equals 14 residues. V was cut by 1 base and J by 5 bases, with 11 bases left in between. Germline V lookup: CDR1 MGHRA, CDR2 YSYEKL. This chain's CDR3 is CASSQGARTTEAFF. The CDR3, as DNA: TGCGCCAGCAGCCAAGGGGCGCGAACTACTGAAGCTTTCTTT.

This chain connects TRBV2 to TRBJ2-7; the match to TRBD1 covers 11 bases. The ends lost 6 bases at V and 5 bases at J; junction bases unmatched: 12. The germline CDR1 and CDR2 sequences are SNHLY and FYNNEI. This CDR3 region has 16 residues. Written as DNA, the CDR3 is TGTGCCAGCAGGAACTCCGGGACAGGGGGTTACCACGAGCAGTACTTC. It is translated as CASRNSGTGGYHEQYF. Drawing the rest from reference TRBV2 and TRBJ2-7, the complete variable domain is EPEVTQTPSHQVTQMGQEVILRCVPISNHLYFYWYRQILGQKVEFLVSFYNNEISEKSEIFDDQFSVERPDGSNFTLKIRSTKLEDSAMYFCASRNSGTGGYHEQYFGPGTRLTVT.

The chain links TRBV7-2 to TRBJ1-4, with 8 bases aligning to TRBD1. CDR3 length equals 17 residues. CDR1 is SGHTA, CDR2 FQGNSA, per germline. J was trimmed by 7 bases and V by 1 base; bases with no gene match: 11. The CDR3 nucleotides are TGTGCCAGCAGCTTAGTTGTGCGGTCAGGGGGCGGTGAAAAACTGTTTTTT. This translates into CASSLVVRSGGGEKLFF.

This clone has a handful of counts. The CDR3 is CAWSPLSGISSGAFF. CDR3 DNA sequence: TGTGCCTGGAGCCCGCTCTCGGGAATCAGCAGCGGAGCTTTCTTT. This chain links TRBV30 with TRBJ1-1; no clear D gene. Germline V gene sequence: CDR1 GTSNPN, CDR2 SVGIG (reference sequence). Deletions cut 3 bases from V and 10 bases from J, with 24 bases between. CDR3 size: 15 residues.

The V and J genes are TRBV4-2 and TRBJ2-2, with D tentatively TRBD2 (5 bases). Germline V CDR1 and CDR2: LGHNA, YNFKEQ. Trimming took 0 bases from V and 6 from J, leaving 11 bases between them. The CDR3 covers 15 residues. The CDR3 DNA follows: TGTGCCAGCAGCCAAGATGGGAGCGTCCCCGGGGAGCTGTTTTTT. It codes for CASSQDGSVPGELFF.

The CDR3 protein is CASSLRNEQFF. CDR3 nucleotide sequence: TGTGCCAGCAGCCTACGGAATGAGCAGTTCTTC. This chain joins TRBV12-3 or TRBV12-4 and TRBJ2-1; D not resolved. The length of the CDR3 is 11 residues. The V and J ends lost 6 bases and 7 bases respectively, with 7 bases between them.

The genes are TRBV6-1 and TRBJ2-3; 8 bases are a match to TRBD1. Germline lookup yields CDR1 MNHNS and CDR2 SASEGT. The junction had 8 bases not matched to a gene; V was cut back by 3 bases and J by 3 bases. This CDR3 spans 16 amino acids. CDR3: CASSDGQGIMTDTQYF. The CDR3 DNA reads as TGTGCCAGCAGTGATGGACAGGGAATAATGACAGATACGCAGTATTTT.

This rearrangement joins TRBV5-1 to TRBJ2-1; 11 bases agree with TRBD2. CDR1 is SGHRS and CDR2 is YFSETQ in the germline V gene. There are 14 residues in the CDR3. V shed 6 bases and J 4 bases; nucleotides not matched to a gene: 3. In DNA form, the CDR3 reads TGCGCCAGCAACAGACTAGCGGGGTACAATGAGCAGTTCTTC. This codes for CASNRLAGYNEQFF.